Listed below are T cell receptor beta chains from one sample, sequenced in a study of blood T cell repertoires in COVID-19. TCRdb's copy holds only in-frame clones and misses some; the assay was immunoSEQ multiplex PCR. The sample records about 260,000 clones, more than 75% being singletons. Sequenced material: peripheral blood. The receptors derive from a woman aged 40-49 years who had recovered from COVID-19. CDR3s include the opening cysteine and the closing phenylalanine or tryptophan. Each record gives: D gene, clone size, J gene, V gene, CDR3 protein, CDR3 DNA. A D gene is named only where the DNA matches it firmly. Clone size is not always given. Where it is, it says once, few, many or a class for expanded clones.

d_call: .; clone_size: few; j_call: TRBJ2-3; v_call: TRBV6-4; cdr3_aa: CASSESTQGPGTDTQYF; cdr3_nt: TGTGCCAGCAGTGAGTCCACTCAGGGGCCTGGCACAGATACGCAGTATTTT
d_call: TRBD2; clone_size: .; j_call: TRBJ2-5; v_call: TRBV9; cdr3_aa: CASSAGTSGGLLEETQYF; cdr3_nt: TGTGCCAGCAGCGCAGGGACTAGCGGGGGCCTCCTGGAAGAGACCCAGTACTTC
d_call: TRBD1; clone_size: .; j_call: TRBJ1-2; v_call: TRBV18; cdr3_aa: CASFTGVNYGYTF; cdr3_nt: TGTGCCAGCTTCACAGGGGTAAACTATGGCTACACCTTC
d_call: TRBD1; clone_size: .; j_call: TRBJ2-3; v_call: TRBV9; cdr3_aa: CASSVEGGRGMSTDTQYF; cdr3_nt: TGTGCCAGCAGCGTAGAAGGGGGCCGCGGTATGAGCACAGATACGCAGTATTTT
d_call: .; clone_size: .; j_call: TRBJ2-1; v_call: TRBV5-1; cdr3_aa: CASSPELYNEQFF; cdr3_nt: TGCGCCAGCAGTCCGGAGCTATACAATGAGCAGTTCTTC
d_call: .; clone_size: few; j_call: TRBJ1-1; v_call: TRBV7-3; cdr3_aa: CASSSQMNTEAFF; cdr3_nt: TGTGCCAGCAGCTCTCAGATGAACACTGAAGCTTTCTTT
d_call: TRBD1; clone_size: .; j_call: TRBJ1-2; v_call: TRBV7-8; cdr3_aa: CASSLSGQEHGYTF; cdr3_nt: TGTGCCAGCAGCTTATCCGGACAGGAGCATGGCTACACCTTC
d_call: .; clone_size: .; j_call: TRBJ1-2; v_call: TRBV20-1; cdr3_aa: CSASLDRYPSGYTF; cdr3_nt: TGCAGTGCTAGTCTTGACAGGTACCCTTCTGGCTACACCTTC
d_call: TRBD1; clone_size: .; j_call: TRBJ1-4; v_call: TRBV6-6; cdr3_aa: CASSYSPGGYEKLFF; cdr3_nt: TGTGCCAGCAGTTACTCACCAGGGGGATATGAAAAACTGTTTTTT
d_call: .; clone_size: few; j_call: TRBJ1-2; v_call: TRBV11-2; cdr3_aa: CASSPGDNNYGYTF; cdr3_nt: TGTGCCAGCAGCCCAGGGGACAACAACTATGGCTACACCTTC
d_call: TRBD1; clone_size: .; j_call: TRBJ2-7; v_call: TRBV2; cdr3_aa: CASRRTGDSYEQYF; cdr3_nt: TGTGCCAGCAGACGGACAGGGGACTCCTACGAGCAGTACTTC
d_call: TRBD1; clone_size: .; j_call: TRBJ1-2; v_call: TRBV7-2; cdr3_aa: CASSLIGQGRGYTF; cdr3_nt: TGTGCCAGCAGCCTCATCGGACAGGGAAGAGGCTACACCTTC
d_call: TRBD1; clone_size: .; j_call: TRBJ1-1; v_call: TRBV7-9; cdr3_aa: CASSLGAGGYEAFF; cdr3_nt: TGTGCCAGCAGCTTAGGGGCAGGGGGGTATGAAGCTTTCTTT
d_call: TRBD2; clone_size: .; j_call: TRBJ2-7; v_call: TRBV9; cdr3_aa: CASSVGGGALGQYF; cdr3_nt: TGTGCCAGCAGCGTAGGCGGGGGGGCTCTGGGGCAGTACTTC
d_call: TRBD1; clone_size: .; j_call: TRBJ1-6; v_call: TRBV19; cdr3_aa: CASTSHGGQGNSPLHF; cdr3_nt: TGTGCCAGTACTTCACATGGGGGACAGGGAAATTCACCCCTCCACTTT
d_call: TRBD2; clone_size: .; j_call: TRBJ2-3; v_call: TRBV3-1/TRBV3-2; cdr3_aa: CASSQDFRLAGGTDTQYF; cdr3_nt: TGTGCCAGCAGCCAAGATTTCCGTCTAGCGGGGGGGACAGATACGCAGTATTTT
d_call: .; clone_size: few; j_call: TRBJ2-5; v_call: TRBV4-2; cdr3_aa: CASSQGSGSGTQYF; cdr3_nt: TGTGCCAGCAGCCAAGGGTCCGGCTCAGGCACCCAGTACTTC
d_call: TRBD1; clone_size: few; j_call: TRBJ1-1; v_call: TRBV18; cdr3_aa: CASSPSYGTGGTEAFF; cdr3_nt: TGTGCCAGCTCACCGTCTTATGGGACAGGAGGCACTGAAGCTTTCTTT
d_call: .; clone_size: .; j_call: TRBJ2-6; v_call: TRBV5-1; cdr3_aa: CASSLMTAGANVLTF; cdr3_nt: TGCGCCAGCAGCTTGATGACAGCTGGGGCCAACGTCCTGACTTTC
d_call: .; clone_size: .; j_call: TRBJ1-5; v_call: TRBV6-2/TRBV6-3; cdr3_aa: CASSEGISNQPQHF; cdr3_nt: TGTGCCAGCAGTGAGGGAATTAGCAATCAGCCCCAGCATTTT
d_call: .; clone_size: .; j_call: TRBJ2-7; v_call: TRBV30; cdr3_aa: CARSTGLNYEQYF; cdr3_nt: TGTGCCCGATCGACAGGCCTCAACTACGAGCAGTACTTC
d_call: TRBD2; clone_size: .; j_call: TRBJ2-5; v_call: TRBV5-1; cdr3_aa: CASSHGTTQETQYF; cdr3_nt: TGCGCCAGCAGCCATGGGACTACCCAAGAGACCCAGTACTTC
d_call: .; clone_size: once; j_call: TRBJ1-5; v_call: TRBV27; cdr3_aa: CASSLAGVYQPQHF; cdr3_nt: TGTGCCAGCAGTTTAGCGGGAGTCTATCAGCCCCAGCATTTT
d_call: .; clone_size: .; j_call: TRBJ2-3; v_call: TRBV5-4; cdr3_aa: CASSFILQGGDTQYF; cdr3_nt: TGTGCCAGCAGCTTTATTTTACAGGGTGGGGACACGCAGTATTTT
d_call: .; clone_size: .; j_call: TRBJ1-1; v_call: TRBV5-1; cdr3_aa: CASSLAGEDTEAFF; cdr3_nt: TGCGCCAGCAGCTTGGCCGGGGAAGACACTGAAGCTTTCTTT
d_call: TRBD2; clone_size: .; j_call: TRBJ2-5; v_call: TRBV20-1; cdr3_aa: CSGSTSGGQETQYF; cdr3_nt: TGCAGTGGTAGTACTAGCGGGGGACAAGAGACCCAGTACTTC
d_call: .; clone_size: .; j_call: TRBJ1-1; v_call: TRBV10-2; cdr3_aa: CASSDFRGTEAFF; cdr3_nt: TGCGCCAGCAGTGATTTTAGGGGGACTGAAGCTTTCTTT
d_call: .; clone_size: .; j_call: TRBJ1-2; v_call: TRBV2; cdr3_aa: CASSDLRFYGYTF; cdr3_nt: TGTGCCAGCAGTGATCTCAGGTTCTATGGCTACACCTTC
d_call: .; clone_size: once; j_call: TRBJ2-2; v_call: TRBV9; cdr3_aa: CASSVQGAPNTGELFF; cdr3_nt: TGTGCCAGCAGCGTACAAGGAGCCCCAAACACCGGGGAGCTGTTTTTT
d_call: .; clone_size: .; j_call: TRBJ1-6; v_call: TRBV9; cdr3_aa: CASSVAGSGVGSPLHF; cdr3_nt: TGTGCCAGCAGCGTAGCCGGTTCGGGGGTGGGTTCACCCCTCCACTTT
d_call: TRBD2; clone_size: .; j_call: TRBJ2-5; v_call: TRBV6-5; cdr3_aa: CASSYGGGAIETQYF; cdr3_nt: TGTGCCAGCAGTTATGGCGGGGGGGCGATCGAGACCCAGTACTTC
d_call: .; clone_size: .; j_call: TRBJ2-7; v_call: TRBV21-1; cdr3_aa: CASSPLKAGGPGEQYF; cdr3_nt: TGTGCCAGCAGCCCTCTCAAAGCGGGGGGGCCGGGGGAGCAGTACTTC
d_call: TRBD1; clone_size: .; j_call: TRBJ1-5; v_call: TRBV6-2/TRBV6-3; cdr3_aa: CASSYRTGGNQPQHF; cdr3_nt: TGTGCCAGCAGTTACCGGACAGGTGGCAATCAGCCCCAGCATTTT
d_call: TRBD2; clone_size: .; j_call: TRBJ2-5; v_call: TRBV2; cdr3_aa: CASSSNPGTSEETQYF; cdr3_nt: TGTGCCAGCAGTTCCAATCCCGGGACTAGTGAAGAGACCCAGTACTTC
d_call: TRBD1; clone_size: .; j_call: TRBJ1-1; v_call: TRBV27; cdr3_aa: CASRTDRLNTEAFF; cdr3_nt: TGTGCCAGCAGGACGGACAGGTTGAACACTGAAGCTTTCTTT
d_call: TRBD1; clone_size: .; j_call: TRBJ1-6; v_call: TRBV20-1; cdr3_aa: CSASNRGPSYNSPLHF; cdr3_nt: TGCAGTGCTAGTAACAGGGGGCCCTCCTATAATTCACCCCTCCACTTT
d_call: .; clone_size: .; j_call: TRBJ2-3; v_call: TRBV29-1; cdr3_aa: CSVPSTGDTQYF; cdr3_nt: TGCAGCGTCCCCTCCACGGGAGATACGCAGTATTTT
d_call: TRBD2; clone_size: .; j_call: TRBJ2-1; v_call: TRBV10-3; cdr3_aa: CATGTSGGFYNEQFF; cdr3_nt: TGTGCCACCGGGACTAGCGGGGGGTTCTACAATGAGCAGTTCTTC
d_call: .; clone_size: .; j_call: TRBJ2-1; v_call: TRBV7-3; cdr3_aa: CASSLGYRSGEQFF; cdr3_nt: TGTGCCAGCAGCTTAGGCTATAGGTCCGGGGAGCAGTTCTTC
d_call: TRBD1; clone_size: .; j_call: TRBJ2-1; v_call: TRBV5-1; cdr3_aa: CASSFGGTGGYNEQFF; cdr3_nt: TGCGCCAGCAGCTTTGGGGGGACAGGTGGTTACAATGAGCAGTTCTTC
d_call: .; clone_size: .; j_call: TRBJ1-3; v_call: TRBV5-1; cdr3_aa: CASSLGGTTSSGNTIYF; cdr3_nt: TGCGCCAGCAGCTTGGGAGGGACAACCAGCTCTGGAAACACCATATATTTT
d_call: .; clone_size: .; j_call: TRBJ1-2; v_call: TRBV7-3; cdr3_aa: CASSLKAGLSYGYTF; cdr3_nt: TGTGCCAGCAGCTTAAAGGCAGGGCTGAGCTATGGCTACACCTTC
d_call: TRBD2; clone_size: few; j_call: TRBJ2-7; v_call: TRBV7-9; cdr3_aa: CASSPSGSPGDEQYF; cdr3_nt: TGTGCCAGCAGCCCGAGCGGGAGCCCGGGCGACGAGCAGTACTTC
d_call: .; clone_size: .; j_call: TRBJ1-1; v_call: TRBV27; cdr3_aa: CASSLRGTEAFF; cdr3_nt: TGTGCCAGCAGTTTAAGAGGTACAGAAGCTTTCTTT
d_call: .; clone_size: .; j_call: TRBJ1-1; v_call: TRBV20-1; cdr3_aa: CSAEGETEAFF; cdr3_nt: TGCAGTGCTGAGGGGGAAACTGAAGCTTTCTTT